There are many counts of the clone carrying this TCR beta chain. The antigen remains unidentified. MiXCR, run by TCRdb on the reads, gives a single entry per CDR3 protein. The sample lists 450,000 to 600,000 distinct CDR3 sequences, around 11% occurring once. This specimen comes from a study of T cell repertoires in cytomegalovirus infection. Across the whole study: Matching HLA type and CMV infection were both indicated by public TCR beta signatures.

Study-level points and caveats: Frequencies of public TCR beta families were cumulated, and this identified carriers of CMV plus the relevant HLA. Clonotype analysis showed dominance of the ex vivo response by HLA-C-restricted CMV-specific TCR beta clonotypes.

Material for sequencing was PBMCs. The sequence derives from a human donor in good health (CMV status not recorded). Some clones in this sample may be carry-over from other donors' samples.

CDR3 sequence reads: CASSTGLVKENTEAFF. CDR3 sequence (DNA): TGTGCCAGTTCCACAGGGTTAGTTAAGGAGAACACTGAAGCTTTCTTT. The V call is TRBV19, the J call TRBJ1-1, with D perhaps TRBD1 (6 bases). V lost 8 bases and J lost 1, with 20 bases in between. CDR3 length: 16 amino acids. CDR1 is LNHDA, CDR2 SQIVND, per germline (reference sequence).